This T cell receptor (beta chain) was recorded in a study of T cell repertoires in cytomegalovirus infection. Study information: Both recently identified HLA-C-restricted and well-studied HLA-B-restricted CMV epitopes were used in the study. It can be stated that public TCR beta signatures indicated CMV infection as well as a matching HLA type. General study findings and limits: Clonotype analysis showed dominance of the ex vivo response by HLA-C-restricted CMV-specific TCR beta clonotypes. Accumulated public TCR beta family frequency recognized individuals carrying CMV together with the relevant HLA.

V was shortened by 1 base and J by 0 bases, with 12 bases between the two germline ends. The CDR3 loop spans 17 amino acids. The germline CDR1 and CDR2 sequences are SGHTA and FQGTGA. TCRdb re-called the reads with MiXCR, one entry per CDR3 protein. Altogether about 920,000 distinct CDR3 sequences are present, roughly 30% being singletons, with the ten largest covering about an eighth. With regard to this clonotype: Its specificity is not known.

The TCR sequence derives from a human donor in good health (CMV status not recorded). Some clones in this sample may be carry-over from other donors' samples. Specimen: cultured CD8+ T cells from PBMCs, collected from culture after CMV antigen stimulation. The chain combines TRBV7-3 with TRBJ1-4, with unresolved D. In DNA, the CDR3 is TGTGCCAGCAGCTTAATCTTCCCTTGGGCAACTAATGAAAAACTGTTTTTT. Translation gives CASSLIFPWATNEKLFF.